These T cell receptor beta chains were read from a single sample in a study of vaccination effects on CD4 cells after COVID-19. Here immunoSEQ multiplex PCR was the method, and the copy in TCRdb shows in-frame clones only, minus some. The sample consists of tens of thousands of clones, about three quarters of them appearing once. No antigen has been identified for these receptors. The sequences come from CD4+ T cells from PBMCs cultured with HCoV-229E spike peptides, collected after COVID-19 vaccination. These receptors originate from a human donor who received a COVID-19 vaccine. Each CDR3 is given with its conserved first and last residue. Each record gives: V gene, clone size, D gene, J gene, CDR3 length, CDR3 protein, CDR3 DNA. The D gene is left open where the match is weak. Only part of the rows carry a size: once, few, many, or a class if the clone is expanded.

>TRBV5-6|.|.|TRBJ2-3|14
CASSLYSYTDTQYF
TGTGCCAGCAGCTTATATAGTTATACAGATACGCAGTATTTT
>TRBV7-9|few|.|TRBJ1-2|16
CASSLVPGPENYGYTF
TGTGCCAGCAGCTTAGTTCCTGGACCCGAAAACTATGGCTACACCTTC
>TRBV27|.|TRBD1|TRBJ2-3|14
CASSPGQGGDTQYF
TGTGCCAGCAGTCCCGGACAGGGGGGGGATACGCAGTATTTT
>TRBV15|.|.|TRBJ2-3|16
CATSRAGPSSTDTQYF
TGTGCCACCAGCAGAGCAGGACCATCTAGCACAGATACGCAGTATTTT
>TRBV7-2|.|TRBD1|TRBJ1-5|15
CASGTGLYSNQPQHF
TGTGCCAGCGGGACAGGGCTTTATAGCAATCAGCCCCAGCATTTT
>TRBV5-6|.|.|TRBJ1-3|15
CASSPVGVSGNTIYF
TGTGCCAGCAGCCCGGTGGGGGTCTCTGGAAACACCATATATTTT
>TRBV18|.|.|TRBJ1-6|12
CASSGEASPLHF
TGTGCCAGCTCGGGAGAGGCTTCACCCCTCCACTTT
>TRBV2|.|TRBD2|TRBJ2-1|13
CASSEDGGGEQFF
TGTGCCAGCAGTGAAGACGGCGGGGGGGAGCAGTTCTTC
>TRBV9|.|.|TRBJ1-4|15
CASSSRVLGDEKLFF
TGTGCCAGCAGCTCCAGGGTGTTGGGCGATGAAAAACTGTTTTTT
>TRBV19|.|.|TRBJ1-6|15
CASSGGSSYNSPLHF
TGTGCCAGTAGTGGGGGGAGCTCCTATAATTCACCCCTCCACTTT
>TRBV9|.|TRBD2|TRBJ2-3|17
CASSVLAGGRVTDTQYF
TGTGCCAGCAGCGTCCTAGCGGGGGGCCGGGTCACAGATACGCAGTATTTT
>TRBV9|.|.|TRBJ2-5|16
CASSVEGFTLGETQYF
TGTGCCAGCAGCGTAGAGGGCTTCACCCTGGGAGAGACCCAGTACTTC
>TRBV15|few|.|TRBJ1-6|13
CATSREFNSPLHF
TGTGCCACCAGCAGAGAGTTTAATTCACCCCTCCACTTT
>TRBV5-3|.|.|TRBJ1-1|13
CARTPHKNTEAFF
TGTGCCAGAACCCCGCACAAGAACACTGAAGCTTTCTTT